Following are 20 T cell receptor beta chains from one sample sequenced in a study of cytomegalovirus exposure and HLA in healthy donors. The data were produced by immunoSEQ multiplex PCR, yet TCRdb's version contains in-frame clones alone and is incomplete. The sample has about 220,000 clones, just over 85% seen once. The sample taken for sequencing was PBMCs. Every receptor here comes from a woman in her late teens or twenties in good health and CMV-seronegative.

V usage is TRBV13 and J usage is TRBJ1-1; a possible D gene is TRBD1 (6 bases). Trimming removed 2 bases from V and 5 bases from J, with 12 bases in between. The CDR3 has 14 residues. Germline V gene data show CDR1 as PRHDT and CDR2 as FYEKMQ (reference sequence). The CDR3 here is CASSLPEGGTEAFF. In DNA form, the CDR3 reads TGTGCCAGCAGCTTACCCGAAGGGGGAACTGAAGCTTTCTTT.

The rearrangement uses TRBV7-2 and TRBJ2-7, with D possibly TRBD2 on 6 matching bases. Germline values: CDR1 SGHTA, CDR2 FQGNSA. V was pared by 5 bases and J by 3 bases, with 8 bases between. This CDR3 comprises 12 residues. This CDR3 is CASSRDFYEQYF. In nucleotides, the CDR3 is TGTGCCAGCAGCCGGGACTTCTACGAGCAGTACTTC.

The rearrangement uses TRBV4-2 and TRBJ2-7, with 7 bases that match TRBD1. V was clipped by 0 bases and J by 3 bases; unmatched bases: 5. The germline V gene encodes CDR1 LGHNA and CDR2 YNFKEQ. The CDR3 runs 15 residues. CDR3 region: CASSQDSGQIYEQYF. The CDR3, as DNA: TGTGCCAGCAGCCAAGACTCGGGACAGATCTACGAGCAGTACTTC.

The chain is built from TRBV18 and TRBJ1-2; D is undetermined. Trimming left V 1 base short and J 2 bases short, with 14 bases between. The CDR3 runs 16 residues. In germline, CDR1 is KGHSH, CDR2 LQKENI. CDR3: CASSPLAEHGNYGYTF. For the CDR3, the DNA is TGTGCCAGCTCACCACTTGCTGAGCACGGGAACTATGGCTACACCTTC. Supplemented by reference TRBV18 and TRBJ1-2, the full variable domain reads NAGVMQNPRHLVRRRGQEARLRCSPMKGHSHVYWYRQLPEEGLKFMVYLQKENIIDESGMPKERFSAEFPKEGPSILRIQQVVRGDSAAYFCASSPLAEHGNYGYTFGSGTRLTVV.

The genes are TRBV2 and TRBJ2-1; 14 nucleotides agree with TRBD2. The germline V gene encodes CDR1 SNHLY and CDR2 FYNNEI. The CDR3 has 16 amino acids. J was trimmed by 6 bases and V by 4 bases; bases with no gene match: 5. The CDR3 region has the DNA TGTGCCAGCAGTGGAGGGACTAGCGGGAGTGGCAATGAGCAGTTCTTC. This codes for CASSGGTSGSGNEQFF.

This chain joins TRBV10-3 and TRBJ1-1; D is uncertain. Germline CDR1 ENHRY, CDR2 SYGVKD. The CDR3 is made up of 17 amino acids. V shed 2 bases and J shed 0 bases, with 16 bases lying between them. Here the CDR3 DNA reads TGTGCCATCAGTGAGACCCCTTCCGGTACTTTGAACACTGAAGCTTTCTTT. Protein product: CAISETPSGTLNTEAFF.

This chain connects TRBV6-5 to TRBJ2-7, with D possibly being TRBD2 (6 bases). The CDR3 loop spans 14 amino acids. V was shortened by 0 bases and J by 4 bases, with 10 bases between the two germline ends. Germline values: CDR1 MNHEY, CDR2 SVGAGI. The CDR3 DNA reads as TGTGCCAGCAGTTACTCTACCCGGGGGTACGAGCAGTACTTC. It specifies CASSYSTRGYEQYF.

V is TRBV27 and J is TRBJ1-4; D unresolved. V lost 5 bases to trimming and J lost 7 bases, with 11 bases between them. CDR1 and CDR2 (germline): MNHEY, SMNVEV (reference sequence). The CDR3 is 13 residues long. CDR3 sequence reads: CASSDSPAEKLFF. DNA of the CDR3: TGTGCCAGCAGTGATAGCCCAGCTGAAAAACTGTTTTTT.

CDR3 sequence reads: CASMQANYGYTF. The CDR3 nucleotides are TGTGCCAGCATGCAGGCTAACTATGGCTACACCTTC. This rearrangement joins TRBV28 to TRBJ1-2; D remains ambiguous. The CDR3 sequence is 12 residues long. The V end lost 7 bases, the J end lost 0 bases, and 6 bases lay between the germline ends. Per the germline V gene, CDR1 is MDHEN and CDR2 is SYDVKM.

The rearrangement uses TRBV13 and TRBJ2-3; 7 bases agree with TRBD1. V shed 6 bases, J shed 4 bases, and the junction held 4 bases outside the gene matches. Germline assignment: CDR1 PRHDT and CDR2 FYEKMQ (reference sequence). The CDR3 covers 13 residues. The CDR3 reads CASRGQGADTQYF. The CDR3, as DNA: TGTGCCAGCAGAGGGCAGGGGGCAGATACGCAGTATTTT.

This sequence joins TRBV28 and TRBJ2-5; 10 bases are a match to TRBD2. CDR1 is MDHEN and CDR2 is SYDVKM in the germline V gene. The CDR3 covers 15 residues. After removal of 5 bases from V and 5 bases from J, the junction contained 8 bases not matched to a gene. The chain's CDR3 is CASSLQREGRETQYF. For the CDR3, the DNA is TGTGCCAGCAGTCTCCAGCGGGAGGGCAGGGAGACCCAGTACTTC.

The chain has TRBV10-1 and TRBJ1-3, with D perhaps matching TRBD1 (6 bases). Germline CDR1 WNHNN, CDR2 SYGVQD (reference sequence). Trimming removed 5 bases from V and 0 bases from J, with 8 bases in between. The CDR3 is 14 amino acids. The CDR3 DNA sequence: TGCGCCAGCAGTCCGGACAGCTCTGGAAACACCATATATTTT. Protein sequence: CASSPDSSGNTIYF.

This clone was recorded a few times. Other DNA sequences of this sample code for an identical CDR3. The CDR3 DNA sequence: TGTGCCAGCAGCTCCACAGGGGGCTACGAGCAGTACTTC. Translating gives CASSSTGGYEQYF. V is TRBV2 and J is TRBJ2-7; 8 bases line up with TRBD1. Unmatched junction bases numbered 4, after V lost 6 bases and J lost 3 bases. The CDR3 spans 13 residues. Per germline, CDR1 SNHLY and CDR2 FYNNEI. The variable domain in full, completed from reference TRBV2 and TRBJ2-7, reads EPEVTQTPSHQVTQMGQEVILRCVPISNHLYFYWYRQILGQKVEFLVSFYNNEISEKSEIFDDQFSVERPDGSNFTLKIRSTKLEDSAMYFCASSSTGGYEQYFGPGTRLTVT.

The DNA of the CDR3 is TGTGCCAGCAGGGACTATAATGAAAAACTGTTTTTT. It codes for CASRDYNEKLFF. The chain has TRBV28 and TRBJ1-4; D uncertain. Trimming shortened V by 6 bases and J by 4 bases, and 6 bases separated the two germline ends. Germline V gene lookup returns CDR1 MDHEN and CDR2 SYDVKM. The CDR3 contains 12 residues.

This clone was detected only once. The identical CDR3 is also encoded by other nucleotide sequences in the sample. This chain links TRBV7-9 with TRBJ1-2, with 7 bases aligning to TRBD1. CDR1 and CDR2 from the germline V gene are SEHNR and FQNEAQ (reference sequence). The V gene end was trimmed by 5 bases and the J gene end by 2 bases; junction bases not matched to a gene: 2. This CDR3 comprises 13 residues. The CDR3 DNA reads as TGTGCCAGCAGCCTGGGACAGAACTATGGCTACACCTTC. Protein: CASSLGQNYGYTF.

The rearrangement joins TRBV27 to TRBJ1-5, with D possibly being TRBD1 (6 bases). The CDR3 runs 13 residues. V was shortened by 4 bases and J by 6 bases, with 10 bases between the two germline ends. Germline CDR1 and CDR2: MNHEY and SMNVEV (reference sequence). CDR3 protein: CASSSGAGQPQHF. The CDR3 nucleotides are TGTGCCAGCAGTTCAGGGGCCGGTCAGCCCCAGCATTTT.

The chain couples TRBV7-9 to TRBJ2-5; the D gene is possibly TRBD1 (5 bases). This CDR3 is built from 14 residues. Germline assignment: CDR1 SEHNR and CDR2 FQNEAQ (reference sequence). V was pared by 5 bases and J by 4 bases, with 14 bases between. The CDR3 loop reads CASSPLRGPETQYF. The CDR3 DNA sequence: TGTGCCAGCAGCCCGCTAAGGGGCCCAGAGACCCAGTACTTC.

This clone has only one observation. The chain recombines TRBV6-5 with TRBJ2-7, with a weak D call TRBD2 (5 bases). Trimming removed 6 bases at V and 2 bases at J, with 14 bases between. Germline V gene lookup returns CDR1 MNHEY and CDR2 SVGAGI. CDR3 length: 14 amino acids. For the CDR3, the DNA is TGTGCCAGCAGGGAGGAGACGCTTACCTACGAGCAGTACTTC. It codes for CASREETLTYEQYF.

This clone has only one observation. The gene calls are TRBV19 and TRBJ2-1; 11 positions match TRBD2. Germline V gives CDR1 LNHDA, CDR2 SQIVND (reference sequence). CDR3 length equals 17 residues. Unmatched junction bases numbered 6, after V lost 5 bases and J lost 0 bases. The CDR3 sequence is CASSFLAGGPSYNEQFF. The CDR3 nucleotides read TGTGCCAGTAGTTTTCTAGCGGGAGGACCCTCCTACAATGAGCAGTTCTTC.

The table lists this clone with a count of one. V usage is TRBV9 and J usage is TRBJ2-4, with a possible D match to TRBD2 (5 bases). V was shortened by 0 bases and J by 2 bases, with 9 bases between the two germline ends. From germline, CDR1 is SGDLS and CDR2 YYNGEE. CDR3 length equals 15 residues. As DNA, the CDR3 is TGTGCCAGCAGCGTAGCAGGAGGCCCCAAAAACATTCAGTACTTC. This encodes CASSVAGGPKNIQYF.